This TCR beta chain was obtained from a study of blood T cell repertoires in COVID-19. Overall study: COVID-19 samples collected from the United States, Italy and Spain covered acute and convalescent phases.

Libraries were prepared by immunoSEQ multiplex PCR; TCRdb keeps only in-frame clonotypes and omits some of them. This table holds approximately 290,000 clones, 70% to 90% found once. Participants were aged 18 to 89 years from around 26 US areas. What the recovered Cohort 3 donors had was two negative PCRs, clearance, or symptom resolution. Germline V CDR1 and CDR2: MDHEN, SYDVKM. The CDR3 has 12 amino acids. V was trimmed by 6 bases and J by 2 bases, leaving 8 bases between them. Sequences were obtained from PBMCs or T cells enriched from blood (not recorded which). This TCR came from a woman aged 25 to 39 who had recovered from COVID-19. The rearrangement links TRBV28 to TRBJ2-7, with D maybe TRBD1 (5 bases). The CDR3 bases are TGTGCCAGCAGACAGGTGCCCTACGAGCAGTACTTC. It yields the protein CASRQVPYEQYF.